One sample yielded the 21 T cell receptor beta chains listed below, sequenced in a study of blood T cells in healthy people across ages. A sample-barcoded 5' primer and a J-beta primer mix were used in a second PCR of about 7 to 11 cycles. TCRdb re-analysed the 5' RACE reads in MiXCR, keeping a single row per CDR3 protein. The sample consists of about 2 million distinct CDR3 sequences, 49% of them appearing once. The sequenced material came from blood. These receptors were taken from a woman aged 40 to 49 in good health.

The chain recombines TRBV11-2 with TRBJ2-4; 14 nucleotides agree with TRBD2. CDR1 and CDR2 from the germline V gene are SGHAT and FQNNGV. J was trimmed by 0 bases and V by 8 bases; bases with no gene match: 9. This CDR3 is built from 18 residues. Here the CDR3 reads CASAGWTSGGLAKNIQYF. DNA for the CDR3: TGTGCCAGCGCGGGGTGGACTAGCGGGGGGTTAGCCAAAAACATTCAGTACTTC. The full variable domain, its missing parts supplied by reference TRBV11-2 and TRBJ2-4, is EAGVAQSPRYKIIEKRQSVAFWCNPISGHATLYWYQQILGQGPKLLIQFQNNGVVDDSQLPKDRFSAERLKGVDSTLKIQPAKLEDSAVYLCASAGWTSGGLAKNIQYFGAGTRLSVL.

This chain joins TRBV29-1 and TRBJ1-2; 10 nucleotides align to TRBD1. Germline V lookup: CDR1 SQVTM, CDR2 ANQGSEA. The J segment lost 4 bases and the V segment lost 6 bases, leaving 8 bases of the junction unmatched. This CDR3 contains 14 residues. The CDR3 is CSVAPGQGIYGYTF. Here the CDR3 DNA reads TGCAGCGTAGCCCCGGGACAGGGGATCTATGGCTACACCTTC.

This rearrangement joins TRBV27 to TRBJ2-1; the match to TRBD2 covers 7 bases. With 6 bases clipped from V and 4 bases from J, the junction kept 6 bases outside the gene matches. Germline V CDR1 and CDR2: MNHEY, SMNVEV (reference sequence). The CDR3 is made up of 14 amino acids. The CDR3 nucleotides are TGTGCCAGCAGAAACCTAGCGGTGTACAATGAGCAGTTCTTC. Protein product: CASRNLAVYNEQFF.

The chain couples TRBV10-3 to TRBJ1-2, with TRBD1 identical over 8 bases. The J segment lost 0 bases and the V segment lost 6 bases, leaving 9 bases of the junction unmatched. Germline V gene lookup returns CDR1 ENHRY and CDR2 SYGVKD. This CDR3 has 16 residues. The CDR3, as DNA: TGTGCCATCAGGCGGGACAGGACTGGTGCTAACTATGGCTACACCTTC. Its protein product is CAIRRDRTGANYGYTF.

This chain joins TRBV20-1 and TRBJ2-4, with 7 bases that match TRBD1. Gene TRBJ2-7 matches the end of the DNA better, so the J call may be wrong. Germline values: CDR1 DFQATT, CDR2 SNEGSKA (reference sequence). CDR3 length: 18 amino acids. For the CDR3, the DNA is TGCAGTGCTAGAGATCAAACTTCTCCGGGACAGAAGGCCTACGAGCAGTACTTC. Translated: CSARDQTSPGQKAYEQYF.

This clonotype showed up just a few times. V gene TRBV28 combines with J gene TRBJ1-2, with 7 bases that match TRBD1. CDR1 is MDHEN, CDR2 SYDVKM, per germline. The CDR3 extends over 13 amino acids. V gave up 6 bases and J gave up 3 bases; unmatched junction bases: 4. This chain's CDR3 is CASSNDRDYGYTF. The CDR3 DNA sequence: TGTGCCAGCAGCAACGACAGGGACTATGGCTACACCTTC.

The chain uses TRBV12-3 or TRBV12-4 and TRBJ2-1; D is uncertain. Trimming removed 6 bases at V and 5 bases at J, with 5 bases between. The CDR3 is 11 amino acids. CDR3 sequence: CASRVHNEQFF. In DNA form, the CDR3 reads TGTGCCAGCAGGGTACACAATGAGCAGTTCTTC.

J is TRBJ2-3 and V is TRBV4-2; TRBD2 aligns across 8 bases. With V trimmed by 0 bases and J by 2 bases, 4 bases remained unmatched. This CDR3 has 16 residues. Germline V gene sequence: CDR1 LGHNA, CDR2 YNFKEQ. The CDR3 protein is CASSQDRGGTTDTQYF. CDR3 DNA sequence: TGTGCCAGCAGCCAAGACCGGGGGGGGACCACAGATACGCAGTATTTT.

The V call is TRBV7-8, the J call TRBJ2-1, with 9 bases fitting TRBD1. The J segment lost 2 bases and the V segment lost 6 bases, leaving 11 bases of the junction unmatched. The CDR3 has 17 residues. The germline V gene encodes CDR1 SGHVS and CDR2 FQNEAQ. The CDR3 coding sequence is TGTGCCAGCAGTTTCCCCGCCGGGACAGGGACCTACAATGAGCAGTTCTTC. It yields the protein CASSFPAGTGTYNEQFF.

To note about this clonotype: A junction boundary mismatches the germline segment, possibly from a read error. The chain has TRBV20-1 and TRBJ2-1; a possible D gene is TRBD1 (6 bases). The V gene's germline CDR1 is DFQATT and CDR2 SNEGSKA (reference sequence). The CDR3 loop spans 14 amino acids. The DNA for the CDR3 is TGCAGTGCTCGCCCGGGACACTACTACAATGAGCGGTTCTTC. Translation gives CSARPGHYYNERFF.

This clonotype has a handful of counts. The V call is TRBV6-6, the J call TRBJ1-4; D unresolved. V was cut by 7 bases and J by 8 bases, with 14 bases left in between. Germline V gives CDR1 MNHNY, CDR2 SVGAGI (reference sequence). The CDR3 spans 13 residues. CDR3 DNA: TGTGCCAGCAATTCGGCGTTCCGGGAAAAACTGTTTTTT. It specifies CASNSAFREKLFF.

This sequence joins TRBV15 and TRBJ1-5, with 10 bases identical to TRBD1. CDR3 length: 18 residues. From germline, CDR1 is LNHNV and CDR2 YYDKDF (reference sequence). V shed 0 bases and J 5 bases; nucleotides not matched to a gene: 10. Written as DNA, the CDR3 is TGTGCCACCAGCAGAGATTTCCGGGACAGGGGTCGTCATCAGCCCCAGCATTTT. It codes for CATSRDFRDRGRHQPQHF.

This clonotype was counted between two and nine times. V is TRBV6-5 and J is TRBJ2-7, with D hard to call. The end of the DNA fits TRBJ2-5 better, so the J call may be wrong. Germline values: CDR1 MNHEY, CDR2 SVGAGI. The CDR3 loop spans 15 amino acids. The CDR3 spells CASSYSGPSWGTQYF. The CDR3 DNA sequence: TGTGCCAGCAGTTACTCAGGGCCATCCTGGGGGACCCAGTACTTC.

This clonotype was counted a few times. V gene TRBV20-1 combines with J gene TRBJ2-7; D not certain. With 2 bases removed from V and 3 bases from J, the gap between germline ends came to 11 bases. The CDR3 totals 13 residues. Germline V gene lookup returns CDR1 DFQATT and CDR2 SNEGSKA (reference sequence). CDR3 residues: CSARSGDDYEQYF. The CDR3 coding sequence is TGCAGTGCTAGAAGTGGAGATGACTACGAGCAGTACTTC.

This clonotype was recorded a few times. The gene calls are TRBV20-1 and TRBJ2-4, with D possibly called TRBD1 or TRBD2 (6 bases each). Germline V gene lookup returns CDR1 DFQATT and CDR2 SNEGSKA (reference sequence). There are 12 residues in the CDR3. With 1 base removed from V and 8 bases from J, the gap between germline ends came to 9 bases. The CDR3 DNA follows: TGCAGTGCTAGAGCTAGGGGGGACATTCAGTACTTC. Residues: CSARARGDIQYF.

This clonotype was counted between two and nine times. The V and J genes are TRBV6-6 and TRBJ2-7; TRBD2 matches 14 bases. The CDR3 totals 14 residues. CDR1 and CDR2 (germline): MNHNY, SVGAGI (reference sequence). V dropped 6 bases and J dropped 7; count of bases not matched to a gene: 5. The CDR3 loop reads CASSGTSGSREQYF. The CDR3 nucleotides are TGTGCCAGCAGCGGGACTAGCGGGAGTAGGGAGCAGTACTTC.

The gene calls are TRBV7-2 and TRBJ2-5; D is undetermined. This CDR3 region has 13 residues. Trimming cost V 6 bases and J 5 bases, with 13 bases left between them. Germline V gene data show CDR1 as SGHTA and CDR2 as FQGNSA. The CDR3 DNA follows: TGTGCCAGCAGGAGATTAGGATCGGAGACCCAGTACTTC. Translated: CASRRLGSETQYF.

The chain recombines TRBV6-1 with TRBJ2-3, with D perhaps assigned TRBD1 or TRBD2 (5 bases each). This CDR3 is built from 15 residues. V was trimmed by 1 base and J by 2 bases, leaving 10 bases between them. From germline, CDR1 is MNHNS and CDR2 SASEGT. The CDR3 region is CASSEGGVDTDTQYF. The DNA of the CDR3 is TGTGCCAGCAGTGAAGGAGGGGTGGACACAGATACGCAGTATTTT.

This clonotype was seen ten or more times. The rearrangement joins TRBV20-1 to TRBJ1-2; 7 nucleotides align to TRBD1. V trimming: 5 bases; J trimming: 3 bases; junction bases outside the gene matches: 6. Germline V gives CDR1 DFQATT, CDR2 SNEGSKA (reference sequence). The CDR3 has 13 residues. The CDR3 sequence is CSAVDREDYGYTF. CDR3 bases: TGCAGTGCTGTTGACAGGGAAGACTATGGCTACACCTTC.

DNA for the CDR3: TGTGCCAGCAGCCAAGTGGCAGGGGGGATCTCCTACAATGAGCAGTTCTTC. This codes for CASSQVAGGISYNEQFF. This chain links TRBV3-1 with TRBJ2-1; possibly TRBD1 for D (7 bases). CDR1 is LGHDT and CDR2 is YNNKEL in the germline V gene (reference sequence). V lost 1 base to trimming and J lost 0 bases, with 13 bases between them. The CDR3 covers 17 residues.

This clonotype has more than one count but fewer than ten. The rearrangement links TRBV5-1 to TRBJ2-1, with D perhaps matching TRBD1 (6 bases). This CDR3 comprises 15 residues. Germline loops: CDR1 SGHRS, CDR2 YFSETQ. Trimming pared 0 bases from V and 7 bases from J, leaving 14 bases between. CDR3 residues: CASSLVGRGGNEQFF. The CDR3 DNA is TGCGCCAGCAGCTTGGTGGGGAGAGGGGGAAATGAGCAGTTCTTC.